This record concerns one T cell receptor beta chain sequence. Its binding antigen is unknown. Per-base qualities were not stored, and no clone one base away is much larger. This sample is part of a study of cytomegalovirus exposure and HLA in healthy donors (dated by TCRdb to 2017 to 2019). General notes on the study: According to a later analysis, one platform produced both the 110 or so validation repertoires and the 720 or so repertoires of the first cohort. The study was designed to test whether signatures of past pathogen exposure could be identified by cataloging public T cell receptors. In addition to the first cohort of hundreds of subjects, a separate validation cohort of 130 or so different subjects was used. The study combined high-throughput TCR immunosequencing, statistical association of individual TCRs with disease status, and machine learning to predict cytomegalovirus infection status. Study-wide findings and limitations: The classifier was reported to diagnose cytomegalovirus status with high specificity and sensitivity in both the original and validation cohorts. The study listed 150 to 200 TCR beta chains as associated with cytomegalovirus. Most TCR sequences were seen in very few donors, while some public TCRs were found in many individuals. Of the cluster scores, 94% were above 0 in a later analysis, which found that TCRs clustered in the first cohort also tended to co-occur in the 90 to 150 validation repertoires. A later analysis had no HLA typing for the validation cohort, so co-occurrence there was scored across all 130 or so repertoires. It was suggested by the authors that the approach could potentially be generalized to other disease states and immunological phenotypes. In vitro tests confirmed that three of the cytomegalovirus-associated TCR beta chains recognize cytomegalovirus antigens.

The donors belonged to the validation cohort of about 120 subjects, which was separate from the approximately 680-subject first cohort. Library preparation was by the immunoSEQ multiplex PCR assay. The original methods were these. A statistical classification framework was developed to diagnose cytomegalovirus status using the catalog of TCR beta chain sequences. The clones in this table, taken by TCRdb from immuneACCESS, are in-frame only. Not every clone is retained; where verified, under half of the shortfall comes from an unresolved V gene, and the cause of the rest is unknown. V and J calls and clone size follow that table, whereas D and trimming were derived from the DNA. This sample holds tens of thousands of clones; 93% were observed only once. Jointly, the top ten make up 0.67% of the sample. CDR1 and CDR2, per the germline V gene, are SGHRS and YFSETQ. Relative to germline, V is 5 bases shorter and J is 4 bases shorter, with 12 bases between their ends. Spanning cysteine to phenylalanine, the CDR3 consists of 13 amino acids. Only CDR3 DNA is held: 39 bases, read in frame from base 1.

Sequencing input: PBMCs. This clonotype was obtained from a man aged 18 to 29 in good health and CMV-seronegative. The chain uses TRBV5-1 and TRBJ1-2; TRBD1 might be the D gene, on 6 matching bases. The CDR3 region reads CASRPKGGYGYTF. The sequenced DNA is TGCGCCAGCAGGCCCAAAGGGGGCTATGGCTACACCTTC. Reference TRBV5-1 and TRBJ1-2 genes cover what lies past the CDR3, so the full variable domain is KAGVTQTPRYLIKTRGQQVTLSCSPISGHRSVSWYQQTPGQGLQFLFEYFSETQRNKGNFPGRFSGRQFSNSRSEMNVSTLELGDSALYLCASRPKGGYGYTFGSGTRLTVV.